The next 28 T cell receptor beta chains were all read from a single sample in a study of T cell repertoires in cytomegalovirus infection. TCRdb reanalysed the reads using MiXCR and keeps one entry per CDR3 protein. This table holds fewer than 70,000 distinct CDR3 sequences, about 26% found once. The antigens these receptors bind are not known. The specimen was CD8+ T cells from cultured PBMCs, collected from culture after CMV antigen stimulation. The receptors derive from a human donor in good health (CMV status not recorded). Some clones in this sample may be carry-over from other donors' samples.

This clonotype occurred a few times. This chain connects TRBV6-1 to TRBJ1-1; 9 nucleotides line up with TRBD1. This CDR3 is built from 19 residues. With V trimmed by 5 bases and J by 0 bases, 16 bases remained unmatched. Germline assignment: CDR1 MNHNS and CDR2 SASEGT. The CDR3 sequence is CASSYSLSGTGYMNTEAFF. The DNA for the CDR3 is TGTGCCAGCAGTTATTCACTATCGGGGACAGGGTACATGAACACTGAAGCTTTCTTT.

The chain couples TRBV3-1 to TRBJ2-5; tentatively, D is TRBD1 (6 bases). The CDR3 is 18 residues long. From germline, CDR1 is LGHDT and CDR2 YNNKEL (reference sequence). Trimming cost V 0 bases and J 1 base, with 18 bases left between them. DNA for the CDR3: TGTGCCAGCAGCCAAGACAGCCCAATGGACAGAACCCAAGAGACCCAGTACTTC. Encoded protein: CASSQDSPMDRTQETQYF.

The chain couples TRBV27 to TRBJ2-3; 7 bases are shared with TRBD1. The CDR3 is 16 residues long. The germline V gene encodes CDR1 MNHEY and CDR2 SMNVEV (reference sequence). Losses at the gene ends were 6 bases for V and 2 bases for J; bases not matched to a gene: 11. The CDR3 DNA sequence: TGTGCCAGCAGGCAAGACAGGGTGAGGGTCACAGATACGCAGTATTTT. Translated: CASRQDRVRVTDTQYF.

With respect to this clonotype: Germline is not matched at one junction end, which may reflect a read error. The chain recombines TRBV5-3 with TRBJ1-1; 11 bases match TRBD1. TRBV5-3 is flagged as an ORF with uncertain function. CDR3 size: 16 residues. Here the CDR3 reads CASSSRTGGASTEAFF. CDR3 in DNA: TGTGCCAGCAGCTCTAGGACAGGGGGCGCGAGCACTGAAGCTTTCTTT.

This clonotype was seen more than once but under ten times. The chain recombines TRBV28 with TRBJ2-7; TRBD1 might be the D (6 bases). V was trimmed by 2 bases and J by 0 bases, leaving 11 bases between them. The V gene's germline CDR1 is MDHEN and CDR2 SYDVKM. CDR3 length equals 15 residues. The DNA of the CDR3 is TGTGCCAGCAGTTTAGTGCAGGGGAGCTCCTACGAGCAGTACTTC. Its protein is CASSLVQGSSYEQYF.

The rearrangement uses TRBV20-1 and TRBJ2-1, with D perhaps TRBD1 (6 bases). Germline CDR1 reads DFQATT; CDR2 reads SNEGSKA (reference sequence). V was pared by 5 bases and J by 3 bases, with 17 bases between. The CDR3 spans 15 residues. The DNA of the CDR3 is TGCAGTGCTCAGGATGACAGGACCTTCTACAATGAGCAGTTCTTC. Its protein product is CSAQDDRTFYNEQFF.

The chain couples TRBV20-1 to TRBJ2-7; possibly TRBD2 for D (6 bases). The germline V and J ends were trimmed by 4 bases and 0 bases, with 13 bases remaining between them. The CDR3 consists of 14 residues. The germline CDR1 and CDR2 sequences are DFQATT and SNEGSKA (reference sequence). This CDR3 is CSAMGLLSSYEQYF. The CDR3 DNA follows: TGCAGTGCTATGGGACTCCTGAGCTCCTACGAGCAGTACTTC.

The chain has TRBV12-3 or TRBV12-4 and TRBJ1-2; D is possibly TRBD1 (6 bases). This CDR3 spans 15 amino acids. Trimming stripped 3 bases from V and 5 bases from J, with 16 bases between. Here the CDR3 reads CASSFQPGDVYGYTF. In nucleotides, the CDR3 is TGTGCCAGCAGTTTTCAGCCAGGGGACGTTTATGGCTACACCTTC.

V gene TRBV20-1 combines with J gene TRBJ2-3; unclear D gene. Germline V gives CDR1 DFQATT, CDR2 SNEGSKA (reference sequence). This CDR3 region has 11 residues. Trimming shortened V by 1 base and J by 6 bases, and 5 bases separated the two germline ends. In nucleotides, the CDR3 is TGCAGTGCTAGAGCCGGGGATACGCAGTATTTT. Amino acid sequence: CSARAGDTQYF.

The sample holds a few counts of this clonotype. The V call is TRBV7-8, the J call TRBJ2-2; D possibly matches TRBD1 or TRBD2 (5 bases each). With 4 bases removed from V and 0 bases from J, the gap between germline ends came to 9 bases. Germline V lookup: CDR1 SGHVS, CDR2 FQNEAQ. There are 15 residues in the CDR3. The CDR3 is CASSYRGPNTGELFF. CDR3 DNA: TGTGCCAGCAGCTACCGGGGACCGAACACCGGGGAGCTGTTTTTT.

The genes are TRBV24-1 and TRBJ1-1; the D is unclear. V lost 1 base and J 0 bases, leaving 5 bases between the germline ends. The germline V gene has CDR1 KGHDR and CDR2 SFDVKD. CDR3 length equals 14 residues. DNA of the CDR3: TGTGCCACCAGTGATTTAAAGTTGAACACTGAAGCTTTCTTT. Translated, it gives CATSDLKLNTEAFF.

CDR3 bases: TGTGCCAGCAGCCTCGAGTTAGCTAATGAAAAACTGTTTTTT. Translated: CASSLELANEKLFF. V usage is TRBV12-3 or TRBV12-4 and J usage is TRBJ1-4, with D hard to call. There are 14 residues in the CDR3. Trimming cost V 6 bases and J 3 bases, with 11 bases left between them.

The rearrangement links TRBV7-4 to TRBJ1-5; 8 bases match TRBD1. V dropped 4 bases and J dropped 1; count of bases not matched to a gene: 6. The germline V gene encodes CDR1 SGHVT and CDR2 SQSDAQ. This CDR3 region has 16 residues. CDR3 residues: CASSYPNRGSNQPQHF. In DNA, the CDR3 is TGTGCCAGCAGCTACCCGAACAGGGGGAGCAATCAGCCCCAGCATTTT. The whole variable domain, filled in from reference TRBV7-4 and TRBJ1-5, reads GAGVSQSPRYKVAKRGRDVALRCDSISGHVTLYWYRQTLGQGSEVLTYSQSDAQRDKSGRPSGRFSAERPERSVSTLKIQRTEQGDSAVYLCASSYPNRGSNQPQHFGDGTRLSIL.

CDR3 bases: TGTGCCACCAGTGATACCGCTCTAGGATCGGCACTTGAGCAGTTCTTC. The encoded protein is CATSDTALGSALEQFF. This chain connects TRBV24-1 to TRBJ2-1; D gene uncertain. V was pared by 3 bases and J by 9 bases, with 20 bases between. Germline lookup yields CDR1 KGHDR and CDR2 SFDVKD. The CDR3 spans 16 residues.

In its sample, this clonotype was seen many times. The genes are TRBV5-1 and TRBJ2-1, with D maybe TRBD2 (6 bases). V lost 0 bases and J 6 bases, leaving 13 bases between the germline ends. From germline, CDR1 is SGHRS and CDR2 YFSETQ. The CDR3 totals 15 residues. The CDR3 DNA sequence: TGCGCCAGCAGCTTGGTCGCGGGGCATTTCAATGAGCAGTTCTTC. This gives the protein CASSLVAGHFNEQFF.

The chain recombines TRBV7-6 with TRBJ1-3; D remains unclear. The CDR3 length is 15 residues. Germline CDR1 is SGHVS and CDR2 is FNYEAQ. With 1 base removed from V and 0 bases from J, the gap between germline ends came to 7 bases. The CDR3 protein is CASSLDSYSGNTIYF. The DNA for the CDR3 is TGTGCCAGCAGCTTAGACTCGTACTCTGGAAACACCATATATTTT.

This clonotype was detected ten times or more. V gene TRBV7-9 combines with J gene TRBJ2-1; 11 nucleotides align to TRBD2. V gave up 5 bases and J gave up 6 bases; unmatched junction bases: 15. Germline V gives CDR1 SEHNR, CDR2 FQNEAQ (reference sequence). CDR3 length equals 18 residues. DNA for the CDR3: TGTGCCAGCAGCGATCCTCGGCCACTAGCGGGAGTAGGCAATGAGCAGTTCTTC. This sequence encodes CASSDPRPLAGVGNEQFF.

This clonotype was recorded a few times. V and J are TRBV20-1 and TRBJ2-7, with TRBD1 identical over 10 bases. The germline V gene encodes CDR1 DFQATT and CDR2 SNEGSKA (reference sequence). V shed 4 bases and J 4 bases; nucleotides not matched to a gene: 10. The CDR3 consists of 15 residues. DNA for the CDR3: TGCAGTGCTACGAATCCCGGGACAGGGGAATACGAGCAGTACTTC. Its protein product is CSATNPGTGEYEQYF.

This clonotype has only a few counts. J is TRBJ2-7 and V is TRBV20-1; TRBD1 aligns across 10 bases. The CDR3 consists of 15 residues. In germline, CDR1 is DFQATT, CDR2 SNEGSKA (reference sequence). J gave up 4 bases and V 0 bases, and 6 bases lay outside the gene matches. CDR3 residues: CSARDRDRGFYEQYF. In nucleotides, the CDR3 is TGCAGTGCTAGAGATCGGGACAGGGGATTTTACGAGCAGTACTTC.

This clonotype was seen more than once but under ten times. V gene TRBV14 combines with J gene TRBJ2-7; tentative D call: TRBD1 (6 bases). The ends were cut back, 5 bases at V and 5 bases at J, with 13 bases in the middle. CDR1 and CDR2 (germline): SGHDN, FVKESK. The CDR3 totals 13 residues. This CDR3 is CASSFGQRNEQYF. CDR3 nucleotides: TGTGCCAGCAGCTTCGGACAGAGGAACGAGCAGTACTTC.

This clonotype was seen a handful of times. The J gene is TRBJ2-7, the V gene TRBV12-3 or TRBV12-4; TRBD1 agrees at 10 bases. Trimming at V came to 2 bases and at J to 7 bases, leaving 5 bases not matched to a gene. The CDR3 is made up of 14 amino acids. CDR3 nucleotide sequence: TGTGCCAGCAGTTTAAGACAGGGGGCGATGGAGCAGTACTTC. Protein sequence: CASSLRQGAMEQYF.

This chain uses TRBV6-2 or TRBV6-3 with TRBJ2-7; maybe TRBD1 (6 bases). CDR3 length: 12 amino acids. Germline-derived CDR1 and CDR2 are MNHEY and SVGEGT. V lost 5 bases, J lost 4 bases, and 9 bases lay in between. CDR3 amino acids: CASSPGAYEQYF. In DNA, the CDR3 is TGTGCCAGCAGTCCAGGGGCTTACGAGCAGTACTTC.

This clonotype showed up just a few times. This CDR3 reads CASSRAGGSHEQYF. CDR3 DNA sequence: TGTGCCAGCAGCCGAGCGGGGGGATCCCACGAGCAGTACTTC. The J gene is TRBJ2-7, the V gene TRBV3-1; 9 bases align to TRBD2. Germline V CDR1 and CDR2: LGHDT, YNNKEL (reference sequence). CDR3 size: 14 residues. The V and J ends lost 4 bases and 5 bases, in that order; junction bases with no gene match: 6.

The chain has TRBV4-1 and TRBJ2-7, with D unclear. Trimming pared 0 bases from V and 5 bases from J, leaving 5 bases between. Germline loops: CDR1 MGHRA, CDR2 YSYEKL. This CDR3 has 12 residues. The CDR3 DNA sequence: TGCGCCAGCAGCCAAGATTCCCACGAGCAGTACTTC. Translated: CASSQDSHEQYF.

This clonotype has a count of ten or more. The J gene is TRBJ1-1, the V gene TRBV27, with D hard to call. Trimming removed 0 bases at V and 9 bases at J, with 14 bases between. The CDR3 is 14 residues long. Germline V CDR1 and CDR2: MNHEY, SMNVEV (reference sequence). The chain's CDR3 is CASSLSLGINQAFF. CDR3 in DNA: TGTGCCAGCAGTTTATCGTTGGGGATAAATCAAGCTTTCTTT.

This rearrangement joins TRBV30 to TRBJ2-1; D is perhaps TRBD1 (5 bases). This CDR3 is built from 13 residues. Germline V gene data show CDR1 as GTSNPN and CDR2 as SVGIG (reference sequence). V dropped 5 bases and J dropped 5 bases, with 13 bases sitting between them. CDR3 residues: CAWHDSYDNEQFF. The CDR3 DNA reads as TGTGCCTGGCATGACAGTTACGACAATGAGCAGTTCTTC.

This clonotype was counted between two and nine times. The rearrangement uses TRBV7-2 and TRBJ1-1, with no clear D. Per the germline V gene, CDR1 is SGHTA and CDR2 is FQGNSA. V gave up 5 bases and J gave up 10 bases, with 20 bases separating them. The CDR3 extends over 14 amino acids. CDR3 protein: CASSDRRALGGAFF. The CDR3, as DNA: TGTGCCAGCAGCGACCGTAGGGCCCTCGGCGGAGCTTTCTTT.

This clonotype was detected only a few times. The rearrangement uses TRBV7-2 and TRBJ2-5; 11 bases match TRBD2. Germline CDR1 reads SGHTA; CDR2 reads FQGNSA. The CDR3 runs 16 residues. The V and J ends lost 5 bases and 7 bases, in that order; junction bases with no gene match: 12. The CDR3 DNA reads TGTGCCAGCAGCCCGATAGCGGGAGGGCCCGGAGGGACCCAGTACTTC. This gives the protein CASSPIAGGPGGTQYF.